Below, 32 T cell receptor beta chains from the same sample are listed, as sequenced in a study of blood T cells in healthy people across ages. Together with a sample-barcoded 5' primer, a J-beta primer mix was included in a second PCR lasting roughly 6 to 12 cycles. TCRdb re-derived calls from the 5' RACE reads in MiXCR, one entry per CDR3 protein. The sample holds under 2,000,000 distinct CDR3 sequences, 49% seen once. The sample taken for sequencing was blood. These receptor sequences come from a woman aged 40 to 49 in good health.

This clonotype was observed a handful of times. The rearrangement links TRBV20-1 to TRBJ2-3, with D hard to call. The CDR3 contains 17 residues. Looked up from germline, CDR1 is DFQATT and CDR2 is SNEGSKA (reference sequence). The germline V and J ends were trimmed by 0 bases and 8 bases, with 24 bases remaining between them. The CDR3 protein is CSARDWAGGVTSGTQYF. As DNA, the CDR3 is TGCAGTGCTAGAGATTGGGCCGGTGGGGTGACTTCTGGTACGCAGTATTTT.

Concerning this clonotype itself: The junction departs from the called germline gene at one end, perhaps through a read error. The chain combines TRBV4-2 with TRBJ2-3; D gene uncertain. The CDR3 length is 14 residues. Germline loops: CDR1 LGHNA, CDR2 YNFKEQ. The CDR3, as DNA: TGTGCCAGCAGCGAAGATAACATCTCAAACGCGCAGTATTTT. Its translation: CASSEDNISNAQYF.

Of note for this clonotype: Mismatch with germline at one junction end may stem from a read error. The J gene is TRBJ2-7, the V gene TRBV7-2; a weak D match, TRBD2 (6 bases). The CDR3 is 14 residues long. The germline CDR1 and CDR2 sequences are SGHTA and FQGNSA. The CDR3 sequence is CASSKVGGIDEQYF. The CDR3, as DNA: TGTGCCAGCAGCAAAGTGGGGGGTATCGACGAGCAATACTTC.

The V call is TRBV6-2 or TRBV6-3, the J call TRBJ1-2; 9 positions agree with TRBD1. The CDR3 has 14 amino acids. Germline V lookup: CDR1 MNHEY, CDR2 SVGEGT. V shed 7 bases, J shed 7 bases, and the junction held 10 bases outside the gene matches. The CDR3 DNA is TGTGCCAGCACTGGGACAGGGAGATCTAGTGGCTACACCTTC. Protein sequence: CASTGTGRSSGYTF.

The V call is TRBV4-1, the J call TRBJ1-4, with D tentatively TRBD1 (6 bases). The germline gives CDR1 MGHRA, CDR2 YSYEKL. V was pared by 1 base and J by 0 bases, with 9 bases between. The CDR3 is made up of 16 amino acids. CDR3 DNA sequence: TGCGCCAGCAGCCAAGCTCCAGGGGCAACTAATGAAAAACTGTTTTTT. This translates into CASSQAPGATNEKLFF.

The V call is TRBV7-2, the J call TRBJ2-3, with TRBD2 identical over 8 bases. J gave up 3 bases and V 5 bases, and 10 bases lay outside the gene matches. This CDR3 contains 16 residues. Germline CDR1 and CDR2: SGHTA and FQGNSA. CDR3 protein: CASSAWRGEGTDTQYF. CDR3 bases: TGTGCCAGCAGCGCCTGGCGGGGGGAAGGGACAGATACGCAGTATTTT.

The gene calls are TRBV20-1 and TRBJ2-5, with D uncertain. The DNA matches TRBJ2-7 better at its end, which makes the J call doubtful. In germline, CDR1 is DFQATT, CDR2 SNEGSKA (reference sequence). The CDR3 spans 14 residues. The DNA for the CDR3 is TGCAGTGCCGTGCTGTGCTGTGGGACCTACGAGCAGTACTTC. Amino acid sequence: CSAVLCCGTYEQYF.

This clonotype has at least ten counts. This sequence joins TRBV28 and TRBJ2-7; no reliable D call. This CDR3 is 11 amino acids long. V was pared by 2 bases and J by 4 bases, with 3 bases between. The germline V gene has CDR1 MDHEN and CDR2 SYDVKM. The CDR3 loop is CASSLKYEQYF. The CDR3 coding sequence is TGTGCCAGCAGTTTAAAGTACGAGCAGTACTTC.

This clonotype was seen just once. The chain combines TRBV5-1 with TRBJ2-5; maybe TRBD1 (5 bases). The germline V gene encodes CDR1 SGHRS and CDR2 YFSETQ. CDR3 length equals 13 residues. V lost 3 bases and J lost 6, with 12 bases in between. The chain's CDR3 is CASSSGRDQTQYF. In DNA, the CDR3 is TGCGCCAGCAGCTCTGGCAGGGATCAGACCCAGTACTTC.

The chain recombines TRBV6-2 or TRBV6-3 with TRBJ2-7; D is uncertain. CDR3 length: 14 amino acids. Trimming took 2 bases from V and 2 from J, leaving 10 bases between them. From germline, CDR1 is MNHEY and CDR2 SVGEGT. The CDR3 loop is CASSYHGSTYEQYF. The CDR3 nucleotides are TGTGCCAGCAGTTACCACGGATCTACCTACGAGCAGTACTTC.

In its sample, this clonotype was seen a few times. This sequence joins TRBV20-1 and TRBJ1-5, with a tentative D call TRBD1 (5 bases). V was cut by 0 bases and J by 2 bases, with 14 bases left in between. This CDR3 comprises 16 residues. Germline CDR1 is DFQATT and CDR2 is SNEGSKA (reference sequence). CDR3 sequence: CSARDLQGGGNQPQHF. The CDR3 DNA sequence: TGCAGTGCTAGAGATCTCCAGGGCGGGGGCAATCAGCCCCAGCATTTT.

CDR3 amino acids: CASSLFPRGANVLTF. For the CDR3, the DNA is TGTGCCAGCAGCTTGTTTCCGAGGGGGGCCAACGTCCTGACTTTC. The V call is TRBV5-6, the J call TRBJ2-6, with D hard to call. Between the trimmed V and J ends, which lost 1 base and 4 bases, there was a span of 9 bases. Per germline, CDR1 SGHDT and CDR2 YYEEEE. This CDR3 spans 15 amino acids.

This clonotype was seen more than once but under ten times. The chain has TRBV9 and TRBJ2-7, with unresolved D. CDR1 and CDR2 from the germline V gene are SGDLS and YYNGEE. Trimming took off 9 bases at V and 1 base at J, with 11 bases between the two ends. This CDR3 has 12 amino acids. The CDR3 sequence is CAIPGFSYEQYF. The CDR3 coding sequence is TGTGCCATCCCAGGATTTTCCTACGAGCAGTACTTC.

The J gene is TRBJ1-2, the V gene TRBV4-1; D remains unclear. Germline assignment: CDR1 MGHRA and CDR2 YSYEKL. CDR3 size: 11 residues. V was pared by 8 bases and J by 5 bases, with 9 bases between. CDR3 sequence reads: CASGPGYGYTF. The CDR3 DNA sequence: TGCGCCAGCGGCCCGGGTTATGGCTACACCTTC.

This clonotype was counted a few times. The V call is TRBV28, the J call TRBJ1-2; D is possibly TRBD1 (6 bases). Germline V gene data show CDR1 as MDHEN and CDR2 as SYDVKM. CDR3 length: 15 residues. The V end lost 4 bases, the J end lost 4 bases, and 16 bases lay between the germline ends. CDR3 region: CASSSWGGNTYGYTF. DNA for the CDR3: TGTGCCAGCAGTTCTTGGGGGGGCAATACCTATGGCTACACCTTC.

This clonotype was detected only a few times. The gene calls are TRBV28 and TRBJ1-2, with D possibly being TRBD1 (5 bases). The germline V gene encodes CDR1 MDHEN and CDR2 SYDVKM. The ends were cut back, 7 bases at V and 8 bases at J, with 11 bases in the middle. This CDR3 comprises 11 residues. The CDR3 bases are TGTGCCAGCACAGGGACTGGAGGCTACACCTTC. It codes for CASTGTGGYTF.

This rearrangement joins TRBV6-1 to TRBJ2-6; 10 bases line up with TRBD1. The CDR3 is 17 amino acids. Looked up from germline, CDR1 is MNHNS and CDR2 is SASEGT. V lost 6 bases, J lost 1 base, and 6 bases stayed unmatched. This CDR3 reads CASSRDRGWSGANVLTF. The CDR3 DNA reads as TGTGCCAGCAGCCGGGACAGGGGTTGGTCTGGGGCCAACGTCCTGACTTTC.

This rearrangement joins TRBV20-1 to TRBJ2-5; a possible D gene is TRBD2 (5 bases). The CDR3 runs to 13 residues. With 5 bases removed from V and 5 bases from J, the gap between germline ends came to 15 bases. Germline loops: CDR1 DFQATT, CDR2 SNEGSKA (reference sequence). CDR3 protein: CSAPAPGEETQYF. In DNA, the CDR3 is TGCAGTGCTCCCGCGCCTGGGGAGGAGACCCAGTACTTC.

V is TRBV4-3 and J is TRBJ2-2, with D uncertain. The CDR3 is made up of 14 amino acids. Trimming removed 3 bases at V and 5 bases at J, with 10 bases between. Looked up from germline, CDR1 is LGHNA and CDR2 is YSLEER. In nucleotides, the CDR3 is TGCGCCAGCAGCCAGGAGCCCCGGACCGGGGAGCTGTTTTTT. The encoded protein is CASSQEPRTGELFF.

The chain links TRBV2 to TRBJ2-6; D is undetermined. Trimming stripped 3 bases from V and 4 bases from J, with 7 bases between. The CDR3 loop spans 14 amino acids. Germline V gene sequence: CDR1 SNHLY, CDR2 FYNNEI. The CDR3 is CASSEDTGANVLTF. As DNA, the CDR3 is TGTGCCAGCAGTGAGGATACCGGGGCCAACGTCCTGACTTTC.

This clonotype was picked up one time. V and J are TRBV9 and TRBJ2-3; D is unclear. The CDR3 has 14 residues. Germline V gene sequence: CDR1 SGDLS, CDR2 YYNGEE. V lost 1 base to trimming and J lost 1 base, with 7 bases between them. CDR3 DNA sequence: TGTGCCAGCAGCGTATTCCAGCGCACAGATACGCAGTATTTT. Amino acids: CASSVFQRTDTQYF.

This clonotype was counted between two and nine times. This chain links TRBV7-9 with TRBJ2-5; D gene uncertain. This CDR3 spans 15 amino acids. CDR1 and CDR2 from the germline V gene are SEHNR and FQNEAQ (reference sequence). The V end was cut by 1 base, the J end by 3 bases, with 12 bases between. In DNA form, the CDR3 reads TGTGCCAGCAGCTTAGGCCGGCGGCAGGAAGAGACCCAGTACTTC. Encoded protein: CASSLGRRQEETQYF.

The rearrangement links TRBV6-5 to TRBJ2-1; possibly TRBD1 for D (6 bases). Trimming took 8 bases from V and 13 from J, leaving 21 bases between them. From germline, CDR1 is MNHEY and CDR2 SVGAGI. This CDR3 spans 13 amino acids. The CDR3 sequence: CASQKGEEETQFF. The DNA for the CDR3 is TGTGCCAGCCAAAAGGGGGAAGAAGAGACCCAGTTCTTC.

The chain uses TRBV4-1 and TRBJ1-2; D is ambiguous. This CDR3 is built from 16 residues. In germline, CDR1 is MGHRA, CDR2 YSYEKL. The germline V and J ends were trimmed by 3 bases and 8 bases, with 22 bases remaining between them. The CDR3 nucleotides are TGCGCCAGCAGCCAGAGACTGACGGGCAACTATAGGGGCTACACCTTC. Encoded protein: CASSQRLTGNYRGYTF.

The chain links TRBV12-5 to TRBJ2-1; no clear D. CDR3 length: 12 amino acids. V was trimmed by 6 bases and J by 10 bases, leaving 13 bases between them. Germline V lookup: CDR1 LGHNT, CDR2 FRNRAP. Here the CDR3 reads CASGDHSREQFF. The CDR3 nucleotides read TGTGCTAGTGGAGACCATTCCAGGGAGCAGTTCTTC.

This chain connects TRBV4-2 to TRBJ2-5, with D tentatively TRBD1 or TRBD2 (5 bases each). Between the trimmed V and J ends, which lost 1 base and 7 bases, there was a span of 13 bases. CDR1 LGHNA and CDR2 YNFKEQ come from the germline V gene. CDR3 size: 14 residues. Written as DNA, the CDR3 is TGTGCCAGCAGCCAAGCCACAGGTGGGGGGACCCAGTACTTC. Amino acid sequence: CASSQATGGGTQYF.

This clonotype was seen a handful of times. The chain couples TRBV7-9 to TRBJ2-3; D call uncertain. The CDR3 has 16 residues. Looked up from germline, CDR1 is SEHNR and CDR2 is FQNEAQ (reference sequence). Trimming took 5 bases from V and 1 from J, leaving 16 bases between them. In DNA, the CDR3 is TGTGCCAGCAGCCACGGCGGAACAGCCCGCACAGATACGCAGTATTTT. It is translated as CASSHGGTARTDTQYF.

This clonotype was picked up a small number of times. This chain links TRBV12-3 or TRBV12-4 with TRBJ2-1; TRBD2 aligns across 10 bases. Losses at the gene ends were 0 bases for V and 5 bases for J; bases not matched to a gene: 10. The CDR3 runs 18 residues. This chain's CDR3 is CASSLAGELAGWNNEQFF. In nucleotides, the CDR3 is TGTGCCAGCAGTTTAGCGGGGGAACTAGCGGGGTGGAACAATGAGCAGTTCTTC.

The CDR3 sequence: CASSPRVTDRGLQSGNTIYF. CDR3 sequence (DNA): TGTGCCAGCAGCCCCCGAGTGACGGACAGGGGGCTTCAGTCTGGAAACACCATATATTTT. This chain joins TRBV7-2 and TRBJ1-3; 11 nucleotides line up with TRBD1. The V gene end was trimmed by 5 bases and the J gene end by 1 base; junction bases not matched to a gene: 16. The germline V gene has CDR1 SGHTA and CDR2 FQGNSA. There are 20 residues in the CDR3.

This clonotype showed up just a few times. The genes are TRBV20-1 and TRBJ2-3; D remains ambiguous. The V end lost 3 bases, the J end lost 4 bases, and 8 bases lay between the germline ends. Germline lookup yields CDR1 DFQATT and CDR2 SNEGSKA (reference sequence). This CDR3 contains 12 residues. The CDR3 loop reads CSARYIADTQYF. CDR3 coding DNA: TGCAGTGCTAGGTACATCGCAGATACGCAGTATTTT.

V usage is TRBV28 and J usage is TRBJ2-4; no clear D. Trimming pared 3 bases from V and 6 bases from J, leaving 9 bases between. The CDR3 consists of 13 residues. Germline V lookup: CDR1 MDHEN, CDR2 SYDVKM. This CDR3 is CASSFDTRNIQYF. The CDR3 coding sequence is TGTGCCAGCAGTTTCGATACGCGAAACATTCAGTACTTC. The variable domain in full, with the rest retrieved from reference TRBV28 and TRBJ2-4, is DVKVTQSSRYLVKRTGEKVFLECVQDMDHENMFWYRQDPGLGLRLIYFSYDVKMKEKGDIPEGYSVSREKKERFSLILESASTNQTSMYLCASSFDTRNIQYFGAGTRLSVL.

V usage is TRBV9 and J usage is TRBJ2-1; D is possibly TRBD1 or TRBD2 (6 bases each). CDR3 length equals 18 residues. V gave up 0 bases and J gave up 0 bases, with 16 bases separating them. The germline V gene encodes CDR1 SGDLS and CDR2 YYNGEE. This CDR3 reads CASSVDGGHIFSYNEQFF. The DNA for the CDR3 is TGTGCCAGCAGCGTAGACGGGGGACACATTTTCTCCTACAATGAGCAGTTCTTC. The full variable domain, completed using reference TRBV9 and TRBJ2-1, is DSGVTQTPKHLITATGQRVTLRCSPRSGDLSVYWYQQSLDQGLQFLIQYYNGEERAKGNILERFSAQQFPDLHSELNLSSLELGDSALYFCASSVDGGHIFSYNEQFFGPGTRLTVL.